This TCR beta chain is from a study of blood T cell repertoires in COVID-19. This CDR3 contains 15 residues. Germline assignment: CDR1 MNHEY and CDR2 SVGAGI. The V gene lost 6 bases and the J gene lost 4 bases, with 18 bases spanning the gap. Method: immunoSEQ multiplex PCR; TCRdb's copy keeps in-frame clones and lacks some. The sample contains 250,000 to 350,000 clones, around 89% of which appear only once. The table lists this clone with a few counts. V gene TRBV6-5 combines with J gene TRBJ1-2, with D possibly TRBD1 on 5 matching bases. The sequencing input was peripheral blood. The receptor was isolated from a woman aged 55-70 years with acute or convalescent COVID-19. The chain's CDR3 is CASSPRGDPLYGYTF. CDR3 DNA: TGTGCCAGCAGCCCGCGGGGGGACCCCCTCTATGGCTACACCTTC.